This passage covers 23 T cell receptor beta chains from one sample sequenced in a study of blood T cell repertoires in COVID-19. Clones were sequenced by immunoSEQ multiplex PCR, and TCRdb holds only the in-frame ones, with some missing. The sample lists about 100,000 clones; 91% were seen once. Sequencing used peripheral blood. Receptor source: a man aged 18 to 30 with acute or convalescent COVID-19.

The CDR3 is CASSLRGDRGTDTQYF. The CDR3 DNA reads TGTGCCAGCAGCTTACGAGGGGACAGGGGGACAGATACGCAGTATTTT. The gene calls are TRBV11-2 and TRBJ2-3, with TRBD1 identical over 11 bases. The J segment lost 3 bases and the V segment lost 2 bases, leaving 4 bases of the junction unmatched. The CDR3 spans 16 residues. Germline-derived CDR1 and CDR2 are SGHAT and FQNNGV. The full variable domain, its missing parts supplied by reference TRBV11-2 and TRBJ2-3, is EAGVAQSPRYKIIEKRQSVAFWCNPISGHATLYWYQQILGQGPKLLIQFQNNGVVDDSQLPKDRFSAERLKGVDSTLKIQPAKLEDSAVYLCASSLRGDRGTDTQYFGPGTRLTVL.

The chain joins TRBV6-6 to TRBJ2-3; TRBD1 is a possible D gene (6 bases). V lost 2 bases and J lost 2, with 14 bases in between. This CDR3 contains 16 residues. The germline V gene encodes CDR1 MNHNY and CDR2 SVGAGI (reference sequence). As DNA, the CDR3 is TGTGCCAGCAGTTACGGGCAGGGGCAAATCACAGATACGCAGTATTTT. Its translation: CASSYGQGQITDTQYF.

V usage is TRBV15 and J usage is TRBJ1-5; D remains ambiguous. The CDR3 consists of 13 residues. Germline V gives CDR1 LNHNV, CDR2 YYDKDF (reference sequence). The germline V and J ends were trimmed by 0 bases and 7 bases, with 7 bases remaining between them. CDR3 nucleotides: TGTGCCACCAGCAGAGATTGGCAGCAGCCCCAGCATTTT. Amino acid sequence: CATSRDWQQPQHF.

The CDR3 here is CASAWGENTDTQYF. CDR3 sequence (DNA): TGTGCCAGCGCCTGGGGGGAGAACACAGATACGCAGTATTTT. The chain combines TRBV27 with TRBJ2-3; possible D gene TRBD2, 6 bases. The V and J ends lost 8 bases and 2 bases respectively, with 14 bases between them. CDR1 and CDR2 (germline): MNHEY, SMNVEV (reference sequence). The CDR3 is 14 amino acids.

This rearrangement joins TRBV6-5 to TRBJ2-5, with D tentatively TRBD2 (5 bases). This CDR3 contains 14 residues. Looked up from germline, CDR1 is MNHEY and CDR2 is SVGAGI. Trimming shortened V by 4 bases and J by 2 bases, and 11 bases separated the two germline ends. CDR3 bases: TGTGCCAGCAGTTTCACTAGGGAGCAAGAGACCCAGTACTTC. This codes for CASSFTREQETQYF.

The chain carries TRBV5-1 and TRBJ2-1, with 12 positions matching TRBD2. J gave up 7 bases and V 4 bases, and 6 bases lay outside the gene matches. Germline assignment: CDR1 SGHRS and CDR2 YFSETQ. The CDR3 has 15 residues. The DNA of the CDR3 is TGCGCCAGCAGCCCCCTAGCGGGAGGGCGGAATGAGCAGTTCTTC. It yields the protein CASSPLAGGRNEQFF.

The chain joins TRBV7-8 to TRBJ1-4; TRBD1 might be the D (5 bases). Germline CDR1 and CDR2: SGHVS and FQNEAQ. V was cut by 1 base and J by 6 bases, with 12 bases left in between. CDR3 length equals 15 residues. The CDR3 sequence: CASSLEGVADEKLFF. CDR3 bases: TGTGCCAGCAGCTTAGAAGGGGTCGCCGATGAAAAACTGTTTTTT.

The chain has TRBV4-1 and TRBJ1-6, with D perhaps TRBD1 (5 bases). V lost 0 bases and J lost 10, with 19 bases in between. Germline loops: CDR1 MGHRA, CDR2 YSYEKL. The CDR3 has 17 residues. The CDR3 spells CASSQDRQGWEGSPLHF. For the CDR3, the DNA is TGCGCCAGCAGCCAAGATCGTCAGGGATGGGAAGGGTCACCCCTCCACTTT.

The CDR3 sequence is CASSLFSSSRVDTQYF. In DNA form, the CDR3 reads TGTGCCAGCAGTCTCTTTTCGTCCTCGAGGGTAGATACGCAGTATTTT. The rearrangement links TRBV27 to TRBJ2-3; a possible D gene is TRBD2 (5 bases). Deletions cut 5 bases from V and 5 bases from J, with 20 bases between. Germline V CDR1 and CDR2: MNHEY, SMNVEV (reference sequence). This CDR3 contains 16 residues.

V gene TRBV15 combines with J gene TRBJ2-7; TRBD1 matches 9 bases. Germline CDR1 LNHNV, CDR2 YYDKDF (reference sequence). The CDR3 consists of 16 residues. V gave up 5 bases and J gave up 3 bases; unmatched junction bases: 11. The CDR3 protein is CATSSSSGTGIYEQYF. The CDR3, as DNA: TGTGCCACCAGCTCGTCATCCGGGACAGGGATCTACGAGCAGTACTTC.

The chain links TRBV5-6 to TRBJ2-3; 8 bases are shared with TRBD1. The ends lost 2 bases at V and 3 bases at J; junction bases unmatched: 5. Germline CDR1 and CDR2: SGHDT and YYEEEE. The CDR3 is 15 residues long. CDR3 amino acids: CASSFSTGGTDTQYF. The CDR3 DNA reads TGTGCCAGCAGCTTTAGTACAGGGGGGACAGATACGCAGTATTTT.

The chain is built from TRBV5-5 and TRBJ2-2, with TRBD1 matching 8 bases. V lost 2 bases to trimming and J lost 1 base; unmatched junction nucleotides: 1. Per the germline V gene, CDR1 is SGHKS and CDR2 is YYEKEE (reference sequence). The CDR3 totals 15 residues. The CDR3 region has the DNA TGTGCCAGCAGCTTTGGGACAGGGAACACCGGGGAGCTGTTTTTT. It codes for CASSFGTGNTGELFF.

The chain employs TRBV7-8 and TRBJ2-6; a weak D match, TRBD2 (5 bases). Trimming stripped 6 bases from V and 0 bases from J, with 24 bases between. Germline V gene sequence: CDR1 SGHVS, CDR2 FQNEAQ. CDR3 length equals 20 residues. The CDR3 bases are TGTGCCAGCAGTCCGACACGAGACGTTTTAAGCGGCTCTGGGGCCAACGTCCTGACTTTC. This encodes CASSPTRDVLSGSGANVLTF.

The chain couples TRBV7-2 to TRBJ1-1; possible D gene TRBD1, 5 bases. Trimming removed 11 bases from V and 4 bases from J, with 14 bases in between. The CDR3 covers 12 residues. Germline V gives CDR1 SGHTA, CDR2 FQGNSA. CDR3 sequence reads: CAPMGGGTEAFF. The CDR3 coding sequence is TGTGCCCCGATGGGGGGAGGCACTGAAGCTTTCTTT.

Worth noting for this clone: The sample holds other DNA sequences that translate to the same CDR3. The CDR3 loop is CASSTRQGSGNTIYF. The CDR3, as DNA: TGCGCCAGCAGCACACGACAGGGATCTGGAAACACCATATATTTT. The chain couples TRBV5-1 to TRBJ1-3; 7 nucleotides line up with TRBD1. CDR1 and CDR2 (germline): SGHRS, YFSETQ. V was pared by 4 bases and J by 1 base, with 5 bases of the junction left unmatched. The CDR3 has 15 residues.

The chain combines TRBV5-1 with TRBJ2-5; TRBD1 agrees at 7 bases. The CDR3 contains 14 residues. Germline trimming cut 5 bases from V and 5 bases from J; bases unmatched to any gene: 9. Germline V gene data show CDR1 as SGHRS and CDR2 as YFSETQ. CDR3 loop: CASSRDRTDETQYF. CDR3 nucleotide sequence: TGCGCCAGCAGTAGGGACAGAACAGATGAGACCCAGTACTTC.

This chain connects TRBV5-5 to TRBJ2-4; perhaps TRBD2 as D (5 bases). V was cut by 2 bases and J by 0 bases, with 18 bases left in between. CDR1 and CDR2 from the germline V gene are SGHKS and YYEKEE (reference sequence). The CDR3 runs to 18 residues. CDR3: CASSFGEDLQLAKNIQYF. The CDR3 DNA is TGTGCCAGCAGCTTCGGGGAAGACCTTCAACTAGCCAAAAACATTCAGTACTTC.

The sample holds one count of this clone. The CDR3 DNA reads TGTGCCAGCAGCTTGGCTCAGGGTGGGTACACCTTC. Translation: CASSLAQGGYTF. The chain couples TRBV5-4 to TRBJ1-2, with D tentatively TRBD1 (5 bases). This CDR3 has 12 residues. V was shortened by 0 bases and J by 11 bases, with 11 bases between the two germline ends. Germline CDR1 SGHNT, CDR2 YYREEE (reference sequence).

The chain has TRBV11-3 and TRBJ2-3; maybe TRBD2 (5 bases). V lost 5 bases, J lost 2 bases, and 11 bases lay in between. This CDR3 has 14 residues. CDR1 and CDR2 (germline): SGHNT, YENEEA. The CDR3 is CASSPTRNTDTQYF. For the CDR3, the DNA is TGTGCCAGCAGCCCAACTAGAAACACAGATACGCAGTATTTT. Variable domain in full (rest from reference TRBV11-3 and TRBJ2-3): EAGVVQSPRYKIIEKKQPVAFWCNPISGHNTLYWYLQNLGQGPELLIRYENEEAVDDSQLPKDRFSAERLKGVDSTLKIQPAELGDSAVYLCASSPTRNTDTQYFGPGTRLTVL.

The genes are TRBV7-2 and TRBJ2-7; TRBD1 matches 7 bases. V shed 5 bases and J 2 bases; nucleotides not matched to a gene: 9. Per the germline V gene, CDR1 is SGHTA and CDR2 is FQGNSA. The CDR3 sequence is 15 residues long. CDR3 region: CASSPDREATYEQYF. Here the CDR3 DNA reads TGTGCCAGCAGCCCCGACAGGGAAGCTACCTACGAGCAGTACTTC.

This chain joins TRBV4-1 and TRBJ1-2, with D tentatively TRBD1 (5 bases). V was clipped by 3 bases and J by 4 bases, with 21 bases between them. The CDR3 has 17 residues. Germline V CDR1 and CDR2: MGHRA, YSYEKL. Here the CDR3 reads CASSHAWDRGKPYGYTF. CDR3 in DNA: TGCGCCAGCAGCCACGCCTGGGACCGGGGGAAACCCTATGGCTACACCTTC.

The CDR3 sequence: CASSQGNSDYGYTF. The CDR3 DNA sequence: TGTGCCAGCAGCCAGGGGAATTCTGACTATGGCTACACCTTC. The chain links TRBV6-5 to TRBJ1-2, with a possible D match to TRBD1 (6 bases). Trimming cost V 6 bases and J 3 bases, with 14 bases left between them. CDR1 is MNHEY and CDR2 is SVGAGI in the germline V gene. The CDR3 has 14 residues.

The genes are TRBV6-5 and TRBJ2-3; tentatively, D is TRBD1 (6 bases). The germline V gene has CDR1 MNHEY and CDR2 SVGAGI. CDR3 length equals 13 residues. Trimming stripped 8 bases from V and 1 base from J, with 10 bases between. The CDR3 loop is CASRPGGTDTQYF. The DNA of the CDR3 is TGTGCCAGCCGCCCAGGGGGCACAGATACGCAGTATTTT.